The 6 T cell receptor beta chains below were found in one sample sequenced in a study of radiation and T cells in renal cell carcinoma. Data came from immunoSEQ multiplex PCR; TCRdb stores just in-frame clones and leaves some out. The sample has about 95,000 clones, 70% to 90% seen once. Noted time point: baseline pretreatment blood. Described treatment: 15 Gy SBRT to primary tumor, nephrectomy 4 weeks later. Sequenced here: blood, sampled from a patient whose treatment included radiotherapy and nephrectomy. These receptors were taken from a man between 45 and 60 years old with renal cell carcinoma.

The J gene is TRBJ2-3, the V gene TRBV2, with TRBD2 matching over 16 bases. The CDR3 spans 18 residues. V dropped 5 bases and J dropped 0; count of bases not matched to a gene: 5. The germline V gene encodes CDR1 SNHLY and CDR2 FYNNEI. CDR3 in amino acids: CASSSGLAGGRSTDTQYF. The CDR3 nucleotides are TGTGCCAGCAGTTCGGGACTAGCGGGAGGGAGAAGCACAGATACGCAGTATTTT.

The gene calls are TRBV18 and TRBJ2-1, with 7 bases fitting TRBD2. Germline CDR1 reads KGHSH; CDR2 reads LQKENI. V shed 2 bases, J shed 4 bases, and the junction held 5 bases outside the gene matches. This CDR3 is built from 15 residues. The chain's CDR3 is CASSPRREGYNEQFF. The CDR3 DNA sequence: TGTGCCAGCTCACCAAGGAGGGAGGGATACAATGAGCAGTTCTTC.

The CDR3 sequence is CASRLGQGYVYEQYF. The CDR3 DNA reads TGTGCCAGCAGATTGGGACAGGGCTACGTCTACGAGCAGTACTTC. This chain links TRBV7-8 with TRBJ2-5; 9 nucleotides match TRBD1. The last part of the DNA fits TRBJ2-7 better; the J call may be wrong. Germline V gene sequence: CDR1 SGHVS, CDR2 FQNEAQ. This CDR3 has 15 amino acids.

V usage is TRBV14 and J usage is TRBJ2-3; D might be TRBD1 (5 bases). Germline V lookup: CDR1 SGHDN, CDR2 FVKESK. The CDR3 has 13 residues. Deletions cut 3 bases from V and 6 bases from J, with 10 bases between. CDR3 sequence (DNA): TGTGCCAGCAGCCAGTCAGGGCCCGATACGCAGTATTTT. Translating it yields CASSQSGPDTQYF.

The chain carries TRBV2 and TRBJ2-7; D is perhaps TRBD1 or TRBD2 (5 bases each). This CDR3 has 13 residues. Germline-derived CDR1 and CDR2 are SNHLY and FYNNEI. The V end lost 6 bases, the J end lost 1 base, and 10 bases lay between the germline ends. CDR3 loop: CASSLWGSYEQYF. DNA for the CDR3: TGTGCCAGCAGCCTGTGGGGGTCCTACGAGCAGTACTTC.

The rearrangement links TRBV6-6 to TRBJ1-2; D is perhaps TRBD1 (5 bases). The CDR3 has 13 amino acids. Germline V CDR1 and CDR2: MNHNY, SVGAGI (reference sequence). V was trimmed by 6 bases and J by 5 bases, leaving 13 bases between them. CDR3 loop: CASRPGGTYGYTF. The DNA of the CDR3 is TGTGCCAGCAGACCCGGGGGGACTTATGGCTACACCTTC.